Described below is a single T cell receptor (beta chain) sequence and its context. Its antigen is undetermined. This entry comes from a study of siplizumab effects on memory and regulatory T cells. The study's findings and limits: The study found that mappable alloreactive CD4+ clones averaged roughly 75% Treg-derived with siplizumab and around 25% in controls. Unstimulated subset assignment was obtained for only a minor fraction of alloreactive clones. Siplizumab, the agent tested, significantly reduced alloreactive sequences traceable to unstimulated CD4+ memory cells.

The germline V gene has CDR1 KGHSH and CDR2 LQKENI. Trimming left V 4 bases short and J 3 bases short, with 10 bases between. The CDR3 is 13 residues long. Roughly 10^5 TCR templates were assayed per sample. Clones were sequenced by immunoSEQ multiplex PCR, and TCRdb holds only the in-frame ones, with some missing. The repertoire has about 87,000 clones, 85% to 90% of them found once; the top ten carry 15%. This TCR was sampled from a human donor in good health. The gene calls are TRBV18 and TRBJ2-7; TRBD1 might be the D (7 bases). Sequenced input: CD4+ T cells sorted from blood. The CDR3 here is CASSRGDSYEQYF. DNA of the CDR3: TGTGCCAGCTCACGGGGGGACAGCTACGAGCAGTACTTC.